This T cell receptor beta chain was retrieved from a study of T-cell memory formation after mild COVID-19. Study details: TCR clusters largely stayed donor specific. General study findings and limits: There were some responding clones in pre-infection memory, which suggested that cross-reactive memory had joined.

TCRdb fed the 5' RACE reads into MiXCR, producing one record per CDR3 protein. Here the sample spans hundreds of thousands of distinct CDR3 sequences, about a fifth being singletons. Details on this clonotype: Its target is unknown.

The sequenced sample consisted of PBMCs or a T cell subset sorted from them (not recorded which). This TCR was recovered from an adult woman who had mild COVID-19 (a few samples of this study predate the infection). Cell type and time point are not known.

CDR3 sequence reads: CASSAVGTGSYEQYF. The DNA of the CDR3 is TGTGCCAGCAGCGCCGTCGGGACAGGTTCCTACGAGCAGTACTTC. The chain employs TRBV11-2 and TRBJ2-7; 8 nucleotides line up with TRBD1. J gave up 1 base and V 5 bases, and 7 bases lay outside the gene matches. The CDR3 contains 15 residues. From germline, CDR1 is SGHAT and CDR2 FQNNGV.